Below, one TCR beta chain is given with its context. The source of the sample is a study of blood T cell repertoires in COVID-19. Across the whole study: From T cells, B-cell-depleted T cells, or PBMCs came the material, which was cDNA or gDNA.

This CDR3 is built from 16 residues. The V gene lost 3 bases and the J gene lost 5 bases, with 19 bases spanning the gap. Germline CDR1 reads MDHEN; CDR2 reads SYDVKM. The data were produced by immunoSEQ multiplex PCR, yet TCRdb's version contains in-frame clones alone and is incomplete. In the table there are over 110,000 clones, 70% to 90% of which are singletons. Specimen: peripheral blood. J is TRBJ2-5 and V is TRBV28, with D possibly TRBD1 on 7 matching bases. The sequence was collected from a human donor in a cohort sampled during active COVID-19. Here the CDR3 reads CASSLRGRRVEETQYF. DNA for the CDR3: TGTGCCAGCAGTTTGAGGGGGCGGAGGGTGGAGGAGACCCAGTACTTC.